This TCR beta chain stems from a study of CD8 T cells in ankylosing spondylitis. At least ten counts were recorded for this clonotype. This CDR3 has 18 residues. The ends lost 0 bases at V and 0 bases at J; junction bases unmatched: 10. Germline V CDR1 and CDR2: DFQATT, SNEGSKA (reference sequence). For TCR beta, libraries came from quantitative 5'-RACE with molecular barcodes. Using its own MiXCR run on the 5' RACE reads, TCRdb lists one record per CDR3 protein. The sample includes fewer than 250,000 distinct CDR3 sequences, over 9.5% seen only once; the top ten take less than 3%. The sequencing sample was made of blood, either unsorted or a sorted T cell fraction (not recorded which). The chain carries TRBV20-1 and TRBJ1-5; 8 bases align to TRBD1. The sequence was obtained from a male donor with ankylosing spondylitis or in good health (not recorded which). CDR3 in DNA: TGCAGTGCTAGAGATCTAGGACAGGGAGATTATAGCAATCAGCCCCAGCATTTT. Its protein product is CSARDLGQGDYSNQPQHF.